The clone carrying this T cell receptor (beta chain) was counted a few times. Its cognate antigen is unknown. This specimen comes from a study of T cells in Graves' hyperthyroidism and ophthalmopathy. Study observations and caveats: Ophthalmopathy, as predicted by the model, came a median 6.5 months after the prediction. Blood also contained most expanded thyroid clonotypes above 0.001.

CDR1 SGDLS and CDR2 YYNGEE come from the germline V gene. CDR3 length: 16 amino acids. V was shortened by 0 bases and J by 5 bases, with 16 bases between the two germline ends. The study excluded patients with uncontrolled infection, other autoimmune disease, pregnancy or lactation. PBMCs were obtained from about 9 ml fresh peripheral blood. Amplification yielded TCR beta CDR3 regions, with RNA transcripts as the source. When the TCR CDR3 underwent first-round RT-PCR, the HTBI primer set was used. TCRdb independently ran MiXCR on the multiplex PCR reads; one entry per CDR3 protein. The profile shows a few hundred thousand distinct CDR3 sequences, 14% of them singletons.

The clonotype originates from a woman aged 30 to 39 with Graves' ophthalmopathy. The sequencing input was blood. The V and J genes are TRBV9 and TRBJ2-3; D gene ambiguous. In DNA, the CDR3 is TGTGCCAGCAGCGTAGATGGCAGCGCCCTCGGAGATACGCAGTATTTT. Translated: CASSVDGSALGDTQYF.